This T cell receptor beta chain was captured by sequencing in a study of shared clonotypes between healthy human individuals. Study-wide findings and caveats: Clonotype sharing across a few donors was observed for around 4.8% of naive CD4 clonotypes.

A note on this clone: The target antigen is unknown.

This CDR3 spans 15 amino acids. Trimming stripped 4 bases from V and 7 bases from J, with 18 bases between. The germline V gene has CDR1 SGDLS and CDR2 YYNGEE. Researchers ran the assay at a deep level. TCRdb keeps only in-frame clones here, not all; method: immunoSEQ multiplex PCR. The sample has over a million clones; roughly 96% are singletons. Sequencing input: naive CD4+ T cells sorted from blood. Subset in this sample: CD45RA+ positively selected. This TCR was recovered from a young man in good health. The chain joins TRBV9 to TRBJ2-1, with no clear D. The CDR3 sequence is CASSPEINILNEQFF. The CDR3 region has the DNA TGTGCCAGCAGCCCCGAAATTAATATCCTTAATGAGCAGTTCTTC.